This T cell receptor (beta chain) was recorded in a study of Ad26.COV2.S vaccination and SARS-CoV-2 variants. Findings of the study overall: Spike-specific TCR breadth was greater after Ad26.COV2.S than placebo. Similar non-spike TCR breadth was observed in recipients of vaccine and of placebo.

Here immunoSEQ multiplex PCR was the method, and the copy in TCRdb shows in-frame clones only, minus some. Of 440,000 or so clones in the sample, around 91% were seen once. The CDR3 extends over 13 amino acids. Trimming removed 1 base at V and 6 bases at J, with 7 bases between. The germline V gene has CDR1 LGHDT and CDR2 YNNKEL (reference sequence). About this clone: What it binds is not known.

Treatment indicated: 15 to 20 received Ad26.COV2.S at low or high dose, single or two shots; roughly 5 received placebo; per-sample allocation not given. Sample collection was performed on day 63 after the first vaccine or placebo injection. The TCR originated in a person between 18 and 65 years old who received the Ad26.COV2.S COVID-19 vaccine or a placebo. The sequencing here drew on peripheral blood, taken in a trial of Ad26.COV2.S vaccine versus placebo. V and J are TRBV3-1 (or the pseudogene TRBV3-2) and TRBJ1-5, with TRBD1 as a possible D gene (5 bases). The CDR3 DNA reads as TGTGCCAGCAGCCAAGGGGGGGGTCAGCCCCAGCATTTT. This codes for CASSQGGGQPQHF.